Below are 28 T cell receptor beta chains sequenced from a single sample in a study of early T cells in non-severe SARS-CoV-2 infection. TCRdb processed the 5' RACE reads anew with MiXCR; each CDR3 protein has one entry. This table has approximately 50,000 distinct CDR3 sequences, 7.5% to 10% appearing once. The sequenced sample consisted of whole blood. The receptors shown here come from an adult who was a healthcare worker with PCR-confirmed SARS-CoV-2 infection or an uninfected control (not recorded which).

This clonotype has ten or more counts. The CDR3 DNA reads as TGTGCCAGCCAGAGGGACAGTGGGGCAGATACGCAGTATTTT. It specifies CASQRDSGADTQYF. This sequence joins TRBV7-6 and TRBJ2-3, with 7 nucleotides matching TRBD1. Trimming at V came to 8 bases and at J to 4 bases, leaving 9 bases not matched to a gene. Germline-derived CDR1 and CDR2 are SGHVS and FNYEAQ. The length of the CDR3 is 14 residues.

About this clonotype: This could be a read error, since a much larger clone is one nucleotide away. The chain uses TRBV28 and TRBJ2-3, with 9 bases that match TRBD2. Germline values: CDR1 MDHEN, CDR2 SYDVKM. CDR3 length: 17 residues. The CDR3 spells CAGSFVSAGGPTDTQYF. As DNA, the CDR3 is TGTGCCGGCAGTTTCGTATCAGCGGGAGGCCCCACAGATACGCAGTATTTT. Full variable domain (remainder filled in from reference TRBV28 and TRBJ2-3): DVKVTQSSRYLVKRTGEKVFLECVQDMDHENMFWYRQDPGLGLRLIYFSYDVKMKEKGDIPEGYSVSREKKERFSLILESASTNQTSMYLCAGSFVSAGGPTDTQYFGPGTRLTVL.

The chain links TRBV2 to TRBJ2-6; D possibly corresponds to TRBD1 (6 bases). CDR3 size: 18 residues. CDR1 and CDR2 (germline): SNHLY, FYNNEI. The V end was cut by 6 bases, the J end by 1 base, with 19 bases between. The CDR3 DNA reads TGTGCCAGCAGCGGACCCATGGGGGCCGGATCTGGGGCCAACGTCCTGACTTTC. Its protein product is CASSGPMGAGSGANVLTF.

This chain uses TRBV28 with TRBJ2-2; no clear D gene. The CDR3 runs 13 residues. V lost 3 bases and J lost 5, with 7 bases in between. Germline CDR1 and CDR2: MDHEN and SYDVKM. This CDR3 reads CASSFIGTGELFF. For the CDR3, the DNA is TGTGCCAGCAGTTTTATTGGGACCGGGGAGCTGTTTTTT.

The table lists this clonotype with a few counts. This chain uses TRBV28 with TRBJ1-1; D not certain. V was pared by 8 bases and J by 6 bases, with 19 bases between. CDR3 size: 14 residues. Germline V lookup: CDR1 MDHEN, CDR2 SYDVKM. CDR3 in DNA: TGTGCCAGCGGCCAGCCGCGCGGTAACGCTGAAGCTTTCTTT. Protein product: CASGQPRGNAEAFF.

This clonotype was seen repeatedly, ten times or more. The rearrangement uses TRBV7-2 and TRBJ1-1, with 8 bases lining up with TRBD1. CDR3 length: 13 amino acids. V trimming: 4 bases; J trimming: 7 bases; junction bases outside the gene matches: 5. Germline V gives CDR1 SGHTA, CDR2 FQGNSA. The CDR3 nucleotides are TGTGCCAGCAGCTCACGACAGGGGAGTGAAGCTTTCTTT. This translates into CASSSRQGSEAFF.

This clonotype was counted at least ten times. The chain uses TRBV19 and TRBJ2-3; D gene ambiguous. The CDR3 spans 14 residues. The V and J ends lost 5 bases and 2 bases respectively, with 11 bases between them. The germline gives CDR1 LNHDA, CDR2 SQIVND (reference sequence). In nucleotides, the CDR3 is TGTGCCAGTAGTGAGCTAGATCTCACAGATACGCAGTATTTT. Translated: CASSELDLTDTQYF.

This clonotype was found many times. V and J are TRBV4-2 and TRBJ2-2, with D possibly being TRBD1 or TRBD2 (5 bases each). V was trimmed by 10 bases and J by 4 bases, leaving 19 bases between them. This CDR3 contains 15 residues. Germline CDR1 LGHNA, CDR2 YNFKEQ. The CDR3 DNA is TGTGCCACCCTCCCAGGGACCGAAGGCACCGGGGAGCTGTTTTTT. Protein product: CATLPGTEGTGELFF.

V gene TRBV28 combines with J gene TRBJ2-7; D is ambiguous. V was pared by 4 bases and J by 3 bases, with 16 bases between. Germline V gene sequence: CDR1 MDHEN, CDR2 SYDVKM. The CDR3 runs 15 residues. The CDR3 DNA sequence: TGTGCCAGCAGTTCCCCCCAGCTAGTGCGCTACGAGCAGTACTTC. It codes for CASSSPQLVRYEQYF.

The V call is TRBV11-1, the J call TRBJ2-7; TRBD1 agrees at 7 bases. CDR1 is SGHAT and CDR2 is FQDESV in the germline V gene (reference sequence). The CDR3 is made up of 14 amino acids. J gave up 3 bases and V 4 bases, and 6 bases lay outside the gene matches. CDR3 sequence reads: CASSWGQNNYEQYF. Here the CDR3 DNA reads TGTGCCAGCAGCTGGGGACAGAATAACTACGAGCAGTACTTC.

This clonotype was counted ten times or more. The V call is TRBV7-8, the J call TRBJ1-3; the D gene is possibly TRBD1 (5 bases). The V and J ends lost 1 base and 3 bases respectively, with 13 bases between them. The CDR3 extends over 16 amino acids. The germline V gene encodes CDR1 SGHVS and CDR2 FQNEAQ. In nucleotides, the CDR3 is TGTGCCAGCAGCTTAGATCGGGGACGGAATGGAAACACCATATATTTT. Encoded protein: CASSLDRGRNGNTIYF. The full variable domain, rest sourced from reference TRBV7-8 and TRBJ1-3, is GAGVSQSPRYKVAKRGQDVALRCDPISGHVSLFWYQQALGQGPEFLTYFQNEAQLDKSGLPSDRFFAERPEGSVSTLKIQRTQQEDSAVYLCASSLDRGRNGNTIYFGEGSWLTVV.

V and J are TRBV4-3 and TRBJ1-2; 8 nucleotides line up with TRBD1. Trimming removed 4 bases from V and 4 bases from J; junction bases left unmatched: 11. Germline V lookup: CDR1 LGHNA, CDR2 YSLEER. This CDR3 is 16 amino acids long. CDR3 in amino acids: CASSPESRTGPYGYTF. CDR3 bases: TGCGCCAGCAGCCCGGAAAGTAGGACAGGGCCCTATGGCTACACCTTC.

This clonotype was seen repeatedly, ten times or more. The CDR3, as DNA: TGTGCCAGCAGCCAAACAGGGGGCAATCAGCCCCAGCATTTT. Amino acids: CASSQTGGNQPQHF. The chain uses TRBV3-1 and TRBJ1-5; 7 bases fit TRBD1. This CDR3 has 14 residues. The V segment lost 2 bases and the J segment 2 bases; nucleotides outside the gene matches: 0. Germline assignment: CDR1 LGHDT and CDR2 YNNKEL (reference sequence). The entire variable domain, with the rest obtained from reference TRBV3-1 and TRBJ1-5, is as follows: DTAVSQTPKYLVTQMGNDKSIKCEQNLGHDTMYWYKQDSKKFLKIMFSYNNKELIINETVPNRFSPKSPDKAHLNLHINSLELGDSAVYFCASSQTGGNQPQHFGDGTRLSIL.

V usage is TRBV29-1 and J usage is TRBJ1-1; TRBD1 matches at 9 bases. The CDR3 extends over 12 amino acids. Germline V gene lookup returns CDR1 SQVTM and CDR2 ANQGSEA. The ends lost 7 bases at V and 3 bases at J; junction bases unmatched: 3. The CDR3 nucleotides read TGCAGCGCAGACAGGGGGGACACTGAAGCTTTCTTT. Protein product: CSADRGDTEAFF.

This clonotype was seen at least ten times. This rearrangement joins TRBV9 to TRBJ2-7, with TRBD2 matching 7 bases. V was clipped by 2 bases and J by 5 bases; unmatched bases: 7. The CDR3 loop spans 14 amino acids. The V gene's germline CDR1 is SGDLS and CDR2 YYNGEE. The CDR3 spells CASSVRAGPDEQYF. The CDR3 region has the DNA TGTGCCAGCAGCGTTAGAGCGGGACCCGACGAGCAGTACTTC.

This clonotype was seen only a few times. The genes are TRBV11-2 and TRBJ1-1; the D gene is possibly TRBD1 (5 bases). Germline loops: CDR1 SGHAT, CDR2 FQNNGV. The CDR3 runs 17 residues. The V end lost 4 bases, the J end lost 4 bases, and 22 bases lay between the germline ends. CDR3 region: CASSYPHSGLSVTEAFF. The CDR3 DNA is TGTGCCAGCAGCTACCCCCATTCAGGGCTGTCGGTCACTGAAGCTTTCTTT.

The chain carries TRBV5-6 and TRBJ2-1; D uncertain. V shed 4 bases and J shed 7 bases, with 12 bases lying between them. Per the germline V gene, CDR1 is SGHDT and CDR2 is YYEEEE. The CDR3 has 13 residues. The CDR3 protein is CASSPRKINEQFF. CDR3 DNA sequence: TGTGCCAGCAGCCCTCGAAAGATAAATGAGCAGTTCTTC.

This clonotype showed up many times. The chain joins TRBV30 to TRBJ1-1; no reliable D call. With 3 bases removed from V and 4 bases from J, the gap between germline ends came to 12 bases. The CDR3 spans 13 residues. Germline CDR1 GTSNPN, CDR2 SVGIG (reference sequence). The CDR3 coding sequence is TGTGCCTGGAGACCCCCCAGGTTCACTGAAGCTTTCTTT. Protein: CAWRPPRFTEAFF.

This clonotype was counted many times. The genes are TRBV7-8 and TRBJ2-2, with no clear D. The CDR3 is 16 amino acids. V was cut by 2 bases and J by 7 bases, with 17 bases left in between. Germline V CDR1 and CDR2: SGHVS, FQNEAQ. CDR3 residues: CASSLWATVESGELFF. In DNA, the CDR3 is TGTGCCAGCAGCTTATGGGCGACGGTGGAAAGCGGGGAGCTGTTTTTT.

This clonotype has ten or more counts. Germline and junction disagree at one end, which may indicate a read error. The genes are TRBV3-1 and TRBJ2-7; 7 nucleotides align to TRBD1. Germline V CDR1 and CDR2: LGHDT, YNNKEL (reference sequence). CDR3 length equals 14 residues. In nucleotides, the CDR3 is TGTGCCAGCAGCCAGGACAGGATATCCTCCGAGCAGTACTTC. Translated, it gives CASSQDRISSEQYF.

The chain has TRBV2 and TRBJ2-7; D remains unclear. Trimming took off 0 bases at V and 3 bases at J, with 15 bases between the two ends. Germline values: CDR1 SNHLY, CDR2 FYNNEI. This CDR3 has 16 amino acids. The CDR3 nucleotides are TGTGCCAGCAGTGAAGCGCTTACGAAACGCAACTACGAGCAGTACTTC. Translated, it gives CASSEALTKRNYEQYF.

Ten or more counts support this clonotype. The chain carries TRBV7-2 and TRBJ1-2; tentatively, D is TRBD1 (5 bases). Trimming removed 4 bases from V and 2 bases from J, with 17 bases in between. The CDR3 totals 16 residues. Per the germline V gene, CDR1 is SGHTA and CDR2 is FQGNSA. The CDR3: CASSSPRGDENYGYTF. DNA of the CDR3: TGTGCCAGCAGCTCCCCCCGGGGGGACGAGAACTATGGCTACACCTTC.

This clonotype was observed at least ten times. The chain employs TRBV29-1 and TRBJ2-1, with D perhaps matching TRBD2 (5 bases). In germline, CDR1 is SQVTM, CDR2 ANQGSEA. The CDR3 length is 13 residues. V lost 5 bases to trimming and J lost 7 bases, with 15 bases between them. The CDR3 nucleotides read TGCAGCGTTCCTAAGTTGGGAGTTAATGAGCAGTTCTTC. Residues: CSVPKLGVNEQFF.

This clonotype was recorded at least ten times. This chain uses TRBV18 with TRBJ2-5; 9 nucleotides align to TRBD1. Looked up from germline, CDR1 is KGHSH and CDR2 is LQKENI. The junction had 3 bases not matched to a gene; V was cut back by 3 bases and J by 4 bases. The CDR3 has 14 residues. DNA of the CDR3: TGTGCCAGCTCACCCCCGGGACAGGGAGAGACCCAGTACTTC. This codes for CASSPPGQGETQYF.

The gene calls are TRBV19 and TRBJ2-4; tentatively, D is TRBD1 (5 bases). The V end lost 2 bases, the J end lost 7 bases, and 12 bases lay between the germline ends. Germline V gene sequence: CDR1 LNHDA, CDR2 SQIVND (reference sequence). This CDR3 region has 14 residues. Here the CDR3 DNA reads TGTGCCAGTAGTATACCTAGACAGTTTAACATTCAGTACTTC. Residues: CASSIPRQFNIQYF.

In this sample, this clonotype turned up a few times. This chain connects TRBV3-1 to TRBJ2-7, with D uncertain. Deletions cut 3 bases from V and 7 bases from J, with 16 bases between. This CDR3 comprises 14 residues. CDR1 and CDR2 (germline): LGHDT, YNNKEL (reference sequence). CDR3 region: CASSQGRLGAEQYF. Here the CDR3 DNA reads TGTGCCAGCAGCCAGGGAAGACTGGGTGCGGAGCAGTACTTC.

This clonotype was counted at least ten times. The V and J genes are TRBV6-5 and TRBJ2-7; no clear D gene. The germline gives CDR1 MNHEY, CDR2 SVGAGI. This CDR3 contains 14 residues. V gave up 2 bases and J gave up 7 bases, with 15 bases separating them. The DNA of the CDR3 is TGTGCCAGCAGTTACGGTCGTAGAACTACGGAGCAGTACTTC. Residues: CASSYGRRTTEQYF.

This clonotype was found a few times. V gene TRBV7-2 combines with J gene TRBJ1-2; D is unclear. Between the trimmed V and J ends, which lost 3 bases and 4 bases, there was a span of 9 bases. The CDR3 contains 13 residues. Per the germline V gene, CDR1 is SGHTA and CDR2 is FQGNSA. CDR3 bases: TGTGCCAGCAGCTTTTTCCAGACCTATGGCTACACCTTC. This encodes CASSFFQTYGYTF. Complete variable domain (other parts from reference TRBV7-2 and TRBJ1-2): GAGVSQSPSNKVTEKGKDVELRCDPISGHTALYWYRQSLGQGLEFLIYFQGNSAPDKSGLPSDRFSAERTGGSVSTLTIQRTQQEDSAVYLCASSFFQTYGYTFGSGTRLTVV.